These 24 T cell receptor beta chains originate from one sample sequenced in a study of cytomegalovirus exposure and HLA in healthy donors. It was with 60 Vbeta and 13 Jbeta primers that the PCR ran. Assay used: immunoSEQ multiplex PCR; TCRdb lists only in-frame clones, some missing. The sample has 120,000 to 150,000 clones, roughly 80% seen once. Sequenced: PBMCs. These receptors came from a woman aged 40 to 50 in good health and CMV-seropositive.

CDR3 loop: CASSPIYRTGMETQYF. In DNA form, the CDR3 reads TGTGCCAGCAGCCCGATTTATAGGACGGGGATGGAGACCCAGTACTTC. The V and J genes are TRBV5-4 and TRBJ2-5; TRBD2 is a possible D gene (5 bases). Germline V gene sequence: CDR1 SGHNT, CDR2 YYREEE (reference sequence). V was pared by 4 bases and J by 5 bases, with 21 bases between. This CDR3 spans 16 amino acids.

The chain couples TRBV2 to TRBJ1-2; TRBD1 matches at 12 bases. Unmatched junction bases numbered 14, after V lost 6 bases and J lost 12 bases. The CDR3 sequence is 15 residues long. Germline CDR1 SNHLY, CDR2 FYNNEI. Here the CDR3 DNA reads TGTGCCAGCAGAGGGGACAGGGGGCTACCTGACCCGGACACCTTC. It is translated as CASRGDRGLPDPDTF. Drawing the rest from reference TRBV2 and TRBJ1-2, the complete variable domain is EPEVTQTPSHQVTQMGQEVILRCVPISNHLYFYWYRQILGQKVEFLVSFYNNEISEKSEIFDDQFSVERPDGSNFTLKIRSTKLEDSAMYFCASRGDRGLPDPDTFGSGTRLTVV.

On this clone itself: Within the sample, other DNA sequences also encode this same CDR3. The chain links TRBV4-1 to TRBJ2-2, with 14 bases identical to TRBD2. V was clipped by 0 bases and J by 2 bases; unmatched bases: 5. The CDR3 spans 19 residues. Per germline, CDR1 MGHRA and CDR2 YSYEKL. The CDR3 DNA reads TGCGCCAGCAGCCAAGATCCGGGACTAGCGGGGGCCAACACCGGGGAGCTGTTTTTT. Protein sequence: CASSQDPGLAGANTGELFF.

This chain connects TRBV2 to TRBJ1-1, with D perhaps matching TRBD1 (6 bases). This CDR3 is built from 13 residues. The V gene's germline CDR1 is SNHLY and CDR2 FYNNEI. Trimming cost V 4 bases and J 10 bases, with 16 bases left between them. The CDR3 here is CASSAEGQRGAFF. The CDR3 DNA is TGTGCCAGCAGTGCCGAGGGACAACGCGGAGCTTTCTTT.

The V call is TRBV2, the J call TRBJ2-7, with D possibly matching TRBD2 (6 bases). The CDR3 extends over 12 amino acids. Germline V gene data show CDR1 as SNHLY and CDR2 as FYNNEI. V lost 8 bases and J lost 6, with 14 bases in between. The CDR3 sequence: CASGLLSVEQYF. In DNA form, the CDR3 reads TGTGCCAGCGGACTATTAAGTGTCGAGCAGTACTTC. Full variable domain (rest looked up from reference TRBV2 and TRBJ2-7): EPEVTQTPSHQVTQMGQEVILRCVPISNHLYFYWYRQILGQKVEFLVSFYNNEISEKSEIFDDQFSVERPDGSNFTLKIRSTKLEDSAMYFCASGLLSVEQYFGPGTRLTVT.

The rearrangement joins TRBV29-1 to TRBJ1-1, with D perhaps matching TRBD1 (5 bases). The CDR3 contains 14 residues. The ends were cut back, 7 bases at V and 1 base at J, with 16 bases in the middle. CDR1 is SQVTM and CDR2 is ANQGSEA in the germline V gene. The CDR3 here is CSALLGLRNTEAFF. CDR3 nucleotide sequence: TGCAGCGCGTTGTTGGGACTGAGGAACACTGAAGCTTTCTTT. Full variable domain (rest looked up from reference TRBV29-1 and TRBJ1-1): SAVISQKPSRDICQRGTSLTIQCQVDSQVTMMFWYRQQPGQSLTLIATANQGSEATYESGFVIDKFPISRPNLTFSTLTVSNMSPEDSSIYLCSALLGLRNTEAFFGQGTRLTVV.

The gene calls are TRBV27 and TRBJ1-1; D remains unclear. The CDR3 is 14 residues long. Germline-derived CDR1 and CDR2 are MNHEY and SMNVEV (reference sequence). V was shortened by 3 bases and J by 4 bases, with 12 bases between the two germline ends. CDR3 loop: CASSLSGAATEAFF. CDR3 nucleotides: TGTGCCAGCAGTTTGTCGGGTGCGGCCACTGAAGCTTTCTTT.

This clone is a singleton in its sample. The V call is TRBV5-5, the J call TRBJ1-1; D may be TRBD1 (6 bases). This CDR3 has 14 amino acids. The V gene lost 4 bases and the J gene lost 1 base, with 11 bases spanning the gap. The V gene's germline CDR1 is SGHKS and CDR2 YYEKEE (reference sequence). CDR3 residues: CASSRARGNTEAFF. CDR3 DNA sequence: TGTGCCAGCAGCCGAGCCAGGGGGAACACTGAAGCTTTCTTT.

This sequence joins TRBV5-1 and TRBJ1-3, with 8 bases aligning to TRBD1. In germline, CDR1 is SGHRS, CDR2 YFSETQ. CDR3 length equals 18 residues. The V gene end was trimmed by 4 bases and the J gene end by 0 bases; junction bases not matched to a gene: 12. DNA of the CDR3: TGCGCCAGCAGCGTGGGCTCAGGGGGCTCCATCTCTGGAAACACCATATATTTT. Protein product: CASSVGSGGSISGNTIYF.

The gene calls are TRBV9 and TRBJ1-5, with a weak D call TRBD1 (5 bases). The germline V and J ends were trimmed by 2 bases and 4 bases, with 13 bases remaining between them. The length of the CDR3 is 15 residues. CDR1 and CDR2 (germline): SGDLS, YYNGEE. CDR3: CASSVSGAGNQPQHF. CDR3 DNA: TGTGCCAGCAGCGTCAGTGGGGCAGGGAATCAGCCCCAGCATTTT. The full variable domain, its missing parts supplied by reference TRBV9 and TRBJ1-5, is DSGVTQTPKHLITATGQRVTLRCSPRSGDLSVYWYQQSLDQGLQFLIQYYNGEERAKGNILERFSAQQFPDLHSELNLSSLELGDSALYFCASSVSGAGNQPQHFGDGTRLSIL.

The rearrangement links TRBV6-6 to TRBJ2-1, with a possible D match to TRBD1 (6 bases). This CDR3 region has 14 residues. V lost 2 bases to trimming and J lost 8 bases, with 13 bases between them. CDR1 and CDR2 from the germline V gene are MNHNY and SVGAGI (reference sequence). CDR3 in amino acids: CASSYGRGPDEQFF. CDR3 nucleotides: TGTGCCAGCAGTTACGGCAGGGGTCCGGATGAGCAGTTCTTC.

The CDR3 loop reads CASSYSAGATDTQYF. The CDR3 bases are TGTGCCAGCAGTTACTCTGCGGGGGCCACAGATACGCAGTATTTT. The chain employs TRBV6-5 and TRBJ2-3, with TRBD2 as a possible D gene (7 bases). Germline-derived CDR1 and CDR2 are MNHEY and SVGAGI. The CDR3 length is 15 residues. Trimming cost V 0 bases and J 2 bases, with 9 bases left between them.

This chain uses TRBV6-1 with TRBJ1-2, with D possibly matching TRBD1 (5 bases). Germline loops: CDR1 MNHNS, CDR2 SASEGT. The V end lost 3 bases, the J end lost 2 bases, and 7 bases lay between the germline ends. This CDR3 region has 13 residues. CDR3 nucleotide sequence: TGTGCCAGCAGTGAGCCAGGGAACTATGGCTACACCTTC. Translation gives CASSEPGNYGYTF.

J is TRBJ2-5 and V is TRBV4-1; 10 nucleotides agree with TRBD2. This CDR3 has 15 amino acids. The ends lost 2 bases at V and 4 bases at J; junction bases unmatched: 4. Germline CDR1 MGHRA, CDR2 YSYEKL. The CDR3 DNA reads TGCGCCAGCAGCCAACGGAGCGGGGGGGCAGAGACCCAGTACTTC. Amino acids: CASSQRSGGAETQYF.

Remarks on this clone: Other DNA sequences in this specimen translate into the identical CDR3. The chain uses TRBV7-9 and TRBJ2-7; 7 nucleotides agree with TRBD1. J gave up 4 bases and V 3 bases, and 3 bases lay outside the gene matches. The CDR3 is 13 residues long. In germline, CDR1 is SEHNR, CDR2 FQNEAQ (reference sequence). The DNA of the CDR3 is TGTGCCAGCAGCTTGGGGACAGAATACGAGCAGTACTTC. Its protein product is CASSLGTEYEQYF.

The rearrangement uses TRBV6-1 and TRBJ2-7; D is possibly TRBD1 (5 bases). The CDR3 runs to 16 residues. Germline V gene lookup returns CDR1 MNHNS and CDR2 SASEGT. V shed 4 bases and J shed 3 bases, with 19 bases lying between them. CDR3 nucleotide sequence: TGTGCCAGCAGTGTAGTGGGGCGGCCGCAATTCTACGAGCAGTACTTC. Its protein is CASSVVGRPQFYEQYF.

The chain joins TRBV6-5 to TRBJ1-1, with 8 nucleotides matching TRBD1. The germline gives CDR1 MNHEY, CDR2 SVGAGI. The CDR3 totals 14 residues. V lost 7 bases and J lost 3; bases outside the gene matches: 7. CDR3 nucleotide sequence: TGTGCCAGCATGTCCCGGACAGGGCACACTGAAGCTTTCTTT. Amino acids: CASMSRTGHTEAFF.

This clone was observed a single time. The chain couples TRBV7-3 to TRBJ2-3; 8 bases align to TRBD2. Unmatched junction bases numbered 10, after V lost 4 bases and J lost 4 bases. Germline loops: CDR1 SGHTA, CDR2 FQGTGA. The CDR3 length is 16 residues. The CDR3 reads CASSSDLAGGPDTQYF. Written as DNA, the CDR3 is TGTGCCAGCAGCTCCGACCTAGCGGGCGGTCCAGATACGCAGTATTTT.

This chain joins TRBV11-2 and TRBJ2-6; D might be TRBD1 (5 bases). Germline assignment: CDR1 SGHAT and CDR2 FQNNGV. CDR3 length: 16 amino acids. Trimming took off 1 base at V and 2 bases at J, with 9 bases between the two ends. The CDR3 DNA is TGTGCCAGCAGCTTAGGGACAATGCCTGGGGCCAACGTCCTGACTTTC. Translated, it gives CASSLGTMPGANVLTF.

V and J are TRBV7-7 and TRBJ1-2; 7 nucleotides line up with TRBD1. The CDR3 totals 14 residues. V lost 5 bases and J lost 0; bases outside the gene matches: 3. Germline V CDR1 and CDR2: SSHAT, FNYEAQ (reference sequence). CDR3 region: CASSGGTANYGYTF. The CDR3 DNA follows: TGTGCCAGCAGCGGAGGGACAGCTAACTATGGCTACACCTTC.

V gene TRBV30 combines with J gene TRBJ1-5, with 9 bases aligning to TRBD1. V trimming: 2 bases; J trimming: 12 bases; junction bases outside the gene matches: 5. CDR1 GTSNPN and CDR2 SVGIG come from the germline V gene (reference sequence). The CDR3 length is 12 residues. The CDR3: CAWSPSGQGQHF. In DNA form, the CDR3 reads TGTGCCTGGAGTCCCTCGGGACAGGGCCAGCATTTT.

This chain uses TRBV27 with TRBJ1-1, with TRBD1 matching 12 bases. There are 21 residues in the CDR3. V was clipped by 0 bases and J by 3 bases; unmatched bases: 17. Germline-derived CDR1 and CDR2 are MNHEY and SMNVEV (reference sequence). The CDR3 is CASSLSIVRKGQGAADTEAFF. The CDR3 nucleotides are TGTGCCAGCAGTTTATCGATCGTAAGGAAGGGACAGGGGGCGGCGGACACTGAAGCTTTCTTT.

This clone was detected a few times. The genes are TRBV5-1 and TRBJ2-1, with TRBD2 matching over 10 bases. Germline lookup yields CDR1 SGHRS and CDR2 YFSETQ. CDR3 length: 16 amino acids. Trimming took 0 bases from V and 6 from J; bases not matched to a gene: 6. The CDR3 region is CASSLDQRGGINEQFF. In DNA, the CDR3 is TGCGCCAGCAGCTTGGACCAGCGGGGGGGCATCAATGAGCAGTTCTTC.

This clone was found once. The chain employs TRBV28 and TRBJ2-1; D unclear. Germline lookup yields CDR1 MDHEN and CDR2 SYDVKM. Trimming took 4 bases from V and 0 from J, leaving 10 bases between them. CDR3 length: 15 amino acids. CDR3 bases: TGTGCCAGCAGTTCTAGTTGGAGCTCCTACAATGAGCAGTTCTTC. The encoded protein is CASSSSWSSYNEQFF. The full variable domain, in which reference TRBV28 and TRBJ2-1 provide the parts outside the CDR3, is DVKVTQSSRYLVKRTGEKVFLECVQDMDHENMFWYRQDPGLGLRLIYFSYDVKMKEKGDIPEGYSVSREKKERFSLILESASTNQTSMYLCASSSSWSSYNEQFFGPGTRLTVL.